These 4 T cell receptor beta chains share one sample of origin, sequenced in a study of T-cell memory formation after mild COVID-19. TCRdb re-derived calls from the 5' RACE reads in MiXCR, one entry per CDR3 protein. The table has approximately 210,000 distinct CDR3 sequences, roughly 10% seen once. Sequences were obtained from PBMCs or a T cell subset sorted from them (not recorded which). The source of these receptors is a man aged 18 to 29 who had mild COVID-19 (a few samples of this study predate the infection). Cell type and time point are not known.

This clonotype was counted many times. The chain employs TRBV20-1 and TRBJ2-7; D may be TRBD1 (5 bases). Trimming took 6 bases from V and 6 from J, leaving 15 bases between them. The germline CDR1 and CDR2 sequences are DFQATT and SNEGSKA (reference sequence). This CDR3 has 12 residues. CDR3 protein: CSAVPHRLEQYF. The CDR3 nucleotides read TGCAGTGCCGTACCCCACAGGCTCGAGCAGTACTTC.

The J gene is TRBJ2-3, the V gene TRBV19, with D possibly matching TRBD2 (6 bases). Germline CDR1 is LNHDA and CDR2 is SQIVND (reference sequence). V dropped 11 bases and J dropped 4 bases, with 16 bases sitting between them. The CDR3 runs 13 residues. The CDR3 reads CASLSAGPDTQYF. CDR3 nucleotides: TGTGCCTCCCTGTCGGCGGGGCCAGATACGCAGTATTTT.

This clonotype was detected ten times or more. The chain joins TRBV7-2 to TRBJ2-4; 7 bases are a match to TRBD2. V lost 4 bases, J lost 9 bases, and 9 bases stayed unmatched. This CDR3 has 14 residues. The germline V gene has CDR1 SGHTA and CDR2 FQGNSA. CDR3 DNA sequence: TGTGCCAGCAGCTCAAGCTCGAGGGAGGGCATTCAGTACTTC. Its protein product is CASSSSSREGIQYF.

V and J are TRBV4-1 and TRBJ2-7; D gene ambiguous. V was cut by 6 bases and J by 1 base, with 13 bases left in between. The CDR3 extends over 14 amino acids. CDR1 MGHRA and CDR2 YSYEKL come from the germline V gene. DNA of the CDR3: TGCGCCAGCAGTAAGTATGGCCCTTCCTACGAGCAGTACTTC. It translates to CASSKYGPSYEQYF.